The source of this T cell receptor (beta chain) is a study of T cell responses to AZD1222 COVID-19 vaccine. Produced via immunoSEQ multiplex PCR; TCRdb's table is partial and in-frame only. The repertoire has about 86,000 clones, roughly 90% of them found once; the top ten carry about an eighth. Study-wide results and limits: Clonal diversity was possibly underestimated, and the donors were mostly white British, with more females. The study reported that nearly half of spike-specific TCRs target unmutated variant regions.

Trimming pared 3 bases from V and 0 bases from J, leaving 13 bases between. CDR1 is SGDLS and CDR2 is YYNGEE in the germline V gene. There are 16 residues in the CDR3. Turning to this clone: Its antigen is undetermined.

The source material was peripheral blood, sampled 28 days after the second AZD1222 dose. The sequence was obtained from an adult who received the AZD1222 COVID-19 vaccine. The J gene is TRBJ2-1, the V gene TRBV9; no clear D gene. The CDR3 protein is CASSAYLSSSYNEQFF. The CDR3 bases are TGTGCCAGCAGCGCCTACTTATCGAGCTCCTACAATGAGCAGTTCTTC.